Presented here are 17 T cell receptor beta chains from one specimen sequenced in a study of naive and memory T cell subsets. The beta constant-region primer was an equimolar mix of two oligonucleotides covering TRBC1 and TRBC2. Using its own MiXCR run on the UMI-ligation and nested PCR reads, TCRdb lists one record per CDR3 protein. This table holds 150,000 or so distinct CDR3 sequences, 15% to 20% found once. The specimen sequenced was naive CD4+ T cells from blood. Receptor source: a human donor in good health.

This clonotype came up many times. V and J are TRBV20-1 and TRBJ1-1, with unresolved D. Trimming removed 2 bases from V and 1 base from J, with 11 bases in between. This CDR3 comprises 14 residues. Germline V gene lookup returns CDR1 DFQATT and CDR2 SNEGSKA (reference sequence). The CDR3 DNA follows: TGCAGTGCTAGATCCAGTCGCGGGAACACTGAAGCTTTCTTT. Translation: CSARSSRGNTEAFF.

This clonotype came up a few times. The chain recombines TRBV2 with TRBJ2-2; 11 bases are a match to TRBD2. Germline V gene sequence: CDR1 SNHLY, CDR2 FYNNEI. This CDR3 has 15 residues. V shed 2 bases and J 7 bases; nucleotides not matched to a gene: 3. CDR3 sequence (DNA): TGTGCCAGCAGTGAACGACTAGCGGGAAGCGGGGAGCTGTTTTTT. This sequence encodes CASSERLAGSGELFF. The full variable domain, in which reference TRBV2 and TRBJ2-2 provide the parts outside the CDR3, is EPEVTQTPSHQVTQMGQEVILRCVPISNHLYFYWYRQILGQKVEFLVSFYNNEISEKSEIFDDQFSVERPDGSNFTLKIRSTKLEDSAMYFCASSERLAGSGELFFGEGSRLTVL.

The chain has TRBV5-6 and TRBJ1-3; D ambiguous. V lost 4 bases and J 8 bases, leaving 10 bases between the germline ends. Germline assignment: CDR1 SGHDT and CDR2 YYEEEE. The length of the CDR3 is 12 residues. For the CDR3, the DNA is TGTGCCAGCAGCCGTTTAAGGGACACCATATATTTT. It yields the protein CASSRLRDTIYF.

This clonotype has more than one count but fewer than ten. The chain recombines TRBV11-2 with TRBJ2-2; unclear D gene. Germline CDR1 is SGHAT and CDR2 is FQNNGV. The CDR3 is 13 residues long. V was trimmed by 6 bases and J by 2 bases, leaving 7 bases between them. The CDR3: CASRGYNTGELFF. The CDR3 DNA reads TGTGCCAGCAGGGGCTACAACACCGGGGAGCTGTTTTTT.

This sequence joins TRBV27 and TRBJ2-1; TRBD2 matches at 9 bases. After removal of 1 base from V and 9 bases from J, the junction contained 10 bases not matched to a gene. CDR1 is MNHEY and CDR2 is SMNVEV in the germline V gene (reference sequence). The CDR3 is 16 residues long. The CDR3 bases are TGTGCCAGCAGTTTATGGGGCGGGAGGGCCTCCGGTGAGCAGTTCTTC. Translated: CASSLWGGRASGEQFF.

This clonotype was seen only a few times. This rearrangement joins TRBV18 to TRBJ2-7, with D perhaps matching TRBD2 (6 bases). This CDR3 is built from 15 residues. Trimming cost V 2 bases and J 2 bases, with 13 bases left between them. Germline CDR1 KGHSH, CDR2 LQKENI. CDR3 DNA: TGTGCCAGCTCACCAGGGGTAGGAGGGGCCTACGAGCAGTACTTC. Amino acids: CASSPGVGGAYEQYF.

The chain recombines TRBV20-1 with TRBJ2-5; D ambiguous. Germline values: CDR1 DFQATT, CDR2 SNEGSKA (reference sequence). CDR3 length: 13 amino acids. CDR3 loop: CTPEVPGVETQYF. CDR3 coding DNA: TGCACTCCCGAGGTCCCCGGCGTGGAGACCCAGTACTTC.

This clonotype turned up a few times. This chain connects TRBV20-1 to TRBJ2-4; 9 bases map to TRBD1. Per germline, CDR1 DFQATT and CDR2 SNEGSKA (reference sequence). CDR3 length: 15 amino acids. After removal of 5 bases from V and 6 bases from J, the junction contained 11 bases not matched to a gene. The CDR3 region has the DNA TGCAGTGCTGATAACAGGGGGCGCGGGACAAACATTCAGTACTTC. Amino acids: CSADNRGRGTNIQYF.

The sample holds many counts of this clonotype. The rearrangement links TRBV20-1 to TRBJ2-7; 12 nucleotides agree with TRBD2. The CDR3 extends over 14 amino acids. The V gene's germline CDR1 is DFQATT and CDR2 SNEGSKA (reference sequence). The J segment lost 7 bases and the V segment lost 5 bases, leaving 9 bases of the junction unmatched. The CDR3 region has the DNA TGCAGTGCTCCCCGACTAGCGGGAGTTGTTGAGCAGTACTTC. Translated, it gives CSAPRLAGVVEQYF.

This chain uses TRBV19 with TRBJ2-4, with D possibly being TRBD1 (5 bases). CDR3 size: 13 residues. The V end was cut by 5 bases, the J end by 8 bases, with 13 bases between. Germline CDR1 and CDR2: LNHDA and SQIVND (reference sequence). The CDR3 here is CASSLPGKDIQYF. CDR3 in DNA: TGTGCCAGTAGTCTCCCAGGGAAGGACATTCAGTACTTC. The full variable domain, rest sourced from reference TRBV19 and TRBJ2-4, is DGGITQSPKYLFRKEGQNVTLSCEQNLNHDAMYWYRQDPGQGLRLIYYSQIVNDFQKGDIAEGYSVSREKKESFPLTVTSAQKNPTAFYLCASSLPGKDIQYFGAGTRLSVL.

In DNA, the CDR3 is TGTGCCAGCAGCCAAGAAGAGGCGGGAGACACCGGGGAGCTGTTTTTT. Translation gives CASSQEEAGDTGELFF. V and J are TRBV4-2 and TRBJ2-2, with 7 bases fitting TRBD2. The CDR3 runs to 16 residues. Germline V gene sequence: CDR1 LGHNA, CDR2 YNFKEQ. Unmatched junction bases numbered 4, after V lost 0 bases and J lost 3 bases.

The J gene is TRBJ2-1, the V gene TRBV10-3; TRBD2 aligns across 11 bases. V lost 5 bases and J lost 5; bases outside the gene matches: 2. The length of the CDR3 is 14 residues. Looked up from germline, CDR1 is ENHRY and CDR2 is SYGVKD. The CDR3 region has the DNA TGTGCCATCAGTATTAGCGGGAGGGACAATGAGCAGTTCTTC. This encodes CAISISGRDNEQFF.

The chain recombines TRBV3-1 with TRBJ2-1; tentative D call: TRBD2 (7 bases). This CDR3 region has 17 residues. Germline V gene sequence: CDR1 LGHDT, CDR2 YNNKEL (reference sequence). The germline V and J ends were trimmed by 4 bases and 5 bases, with 21 bases remaining between them. CDR3 bases: TGTGCCAGCAGCCTTTTTGGTGGGGGGGCGGGGAACAATGAGCAGTTCTTC. Translated: CASSLFGGGAGNNEQFF.

This clonotype came up a few times. The chain uses TRBV3-1 and TRBJ1-5; D unclear. Trimming took 1 base from V and 4 from J, leaving 5 bases between them. Per germline, CDR1 LGHDT and CDR2 YNNKEL (reference sequence). There are 13 residues in the CDR3. CDR3 sequence: CASSQGRNQPQHF. Written as DNA, the CDR3 is TGTGCCAGCAGCCAAGGACGGAATCAGCCCCAGCATTTT. Using reference TRBV3-1 and TRBJ1-5 for the parts outside the CDR3, the full variable domain is DTAVSQTPKYLVTQMGNDKSIKCEQNLGHDTMYWYKQDSKKFLKIMFSYNNKELIINETVPNRFSPKSPDKAHLNLHINSLELGDSAVYFCASSQGRNQPQHFGDGTRLSIL.

The chain uses TRBV30 and TRBJ2-1, with D possibly being TRBD1 (8 bases). The CDR3 has 14 amino acids. In germline, CDR1 is GTSNPN, CDR2 SVGIG (reference sequence). With 2 bases removed from V and 9 bases from J, the gap between germline ends came to 17 bases. CDR3 in amino acids: CAWSTGGALSEQFF. The CDR3 DNA follows: TGTGCCTGGAGTACAGGGGGGGCATTAAGTGAGCAGTTCTTC.

V is TRBV11-2 and J is TRBJ1-3, with D unclear. CDR3 length: 16 amino acids. Trimming took off 5 bases at V and 0 bases at J, with 14 bases between the two ends. CDR1 and CDR2 (germline): SGHAT, FQNNGV. CDR3 sequence (DNA): TGTGCCAGCAGCCTCGGCTCCGCTCTCTCTGGAAACACCATATATTTT. Its protein product is CASSLGSALSGNTIYF.

This clonotype was counted between two and nine times. The J gene is TRBJ2-3, the V gene TRBV5-1; D call uncertain. The CDR3 loop spans 14 amino acids. The V end was cut by 0 bases, the J end by 0 bases, with 5 bases between. Germline V gene lookup returns CDR1 SGHRS and CDR2 YFSETQ. For the CDR3, the DNA is TGCGCCAGCAGCTTGGGAGATAGCACAGATACGCAGTATTTT. This translates into CASSLGDSTDTQYF.